These 24 T cell receptor beta chains share one sample of origin, sequenced in a study of cytomegalovirus exposure and HLA in healthy donors. With 60 Vbeta and 13 Jbeta primers, the PCR was carried out. The table came from immunoSEQ multiplex PCR; TCRdb's copy has only in-frame clones and leaves some out. The top ten clones hold 3% to 3.5% of a sample with more than 140,000 clones, roughly 80% of them seen once. The sample was PBMCs. All receptors come from a man between 40 and 49 years old in good health and CMV-seronegative.

The chain recombines TRBV6-1 with TRBJ2-5, with 12 positions matching TRBD1. Germline assignment: CDR1 MNHNS and CDR2 SASEGT. The CDR3 runs 13 residues. Unmatched junction bases numbered 7, after V lost 8 bases and J lost 9 bases. CDR3 coding DNA: TGTGCCAGCGGGACAGGGGGCCTGCTCGCCCAGTACTTC. Protein: CASGTGGLLAQYF.

The chain has TRBV9 and TRBJ2-5; 7 positions agree with TRBD2. The CDR3 has 16 amino acids. The V and J ends lost 4 bases and 2 bases, in that order; junction bases with no gene match: 11. Per the germline V gene, CDR1 is SGDLS and CDR2 is YYNGEE. The CDR3 bases are TGTGCCAGCAGCCCCGATAGTTCTAGCGGACAAGAGACCCAGTACTTC. Translating gives CASSPDSSSGQETQYF.

This sequence joins TRBV28 and TRBJ1-5; maybe TRBD1 (6 bases). The ends were cut back, 6 bases at V and 6 bases at J, with 18 bases in the middle. Germline CDR1 and CDR2: MDHEN and SYDVKM. The CDR3 covers 15 residues. The CDR3 is CASSALGGGGQPQHF. CDR3 DNA: TGTGCCAGCAGCGCGCTTGGGGGAGGGGGTCAGCCCCAGCATTTT.

The V call is TRBV6-5, the J call TRBJ1-1, with TRBD1 matching over 7 bases. Trimming cost V 5 bases and J 1 base; bases outside gene matches: 7. CDR1 and CDR2 (germline): MNHEY, SVGAGI. CDR3 length equals 15 residues. CDR3 residues: CASSRGQVTNTEAFF. In DNA, the CDR3 is TGTGCCAGCAGTCGCGGACAGGTGACGAACACTGAAGCTTTCTTT.

This clone was observed once. The chain employs TRBV7-8 and TRBJ2-2, with D possibly being TRBD2 (6 bases). Trimming removed 5 bases from V and 3 bases from J, with 13 bases in between. The CDR3 loop spans 15 amino acids. The germline gives CDR1 SGHVS, CDR2 FQNEAQ. The CDR3 DNA sequence: TGTGCCAGCAGCCAGAGTGGGACTTACACCGGGGAGCTGTTTTTT. It codes for CASSQSGTYTGELFF. Full variable domain (rest looked up from reference TRBV7-8 and TRBJ2-2): GAGVSQSPRYKVAKRGQDVALRCDPISGHVSLFWYQQALGQGPEFLTYFQNEAQLDKSGLPSDRFFAERPEGSVSTLKIQRTQQEDSAVYLCASSQSGTYTGELFFGEGSRLTVL.

The chain employs TRBV4-1 and TRBJ2-7; TRBD1 is a possible D gene (5 bases). The germline V gene has CDR1 MGHRA and CDR2 YSYEKL. This CDR3 contains 15 residues. The germline V and J ends were trimmed by 0 bases and 4 bases, with 13 bases remaining between them. The CDR3 sequence: CASSQEGQGAYEQYF. Written as DNA, the CDR3 is TGCGCCAGCAGCCAAGAAGGCCAGGGTGCGTACGAGCAGTACTTC.

The gene calls are TRBV7-2 and TRBJ1-1; TRBD1 matches at 8 bases. CDR3 length: 14 amino acids. Germline V gene lookup returns CDR1 SGHTA and CDR2 FQGNSA. The junction had 4 bases not matched to a gene; V was cut back by 5 bases and J by 2 bases. This CDR3 is CASSDRGDNTEAFF. The CDR3 bases are TGTGCCAGCAGCGACAGGGGTGATAACACTGAAGCTTTCTTT. The full variable domain, completed using reference TRBV7-2 and TRBJ1-1, is GAGVSQSPSNKVTEKGKDVELRCDPISGHTALYWYRQSLGQGLEFLIYFQGNSAPDKSGLPSDRFSAERTGGSVSTLTIQRTQQEDSAVYLCASSDRGDNTEAFFGQGTRLTVV.

Here the CDR3 DNA reads TGTGCTAGTGCCAACAGAGACGAGCAGTTCTTC. It encodes CASANRDEQFF. This chain joins TRBV12-5 and TRBJ2-1, with D unclear. V was clipped by 7 bases and J by 10 bases, with 11 bases between them. The V gene's germline CDR1 is LGHNT and CDR2 FRNRAP. This CDR3 is built from 11 residues.

Regarding this clone: This sample includes further DNA sequences coding for the same CDR3. The chain carries TRBV29-1 and TRBJ2-7, with D possibly TRBD2 on 7 matching bases. Germline V CDR1 and CDR2: SQVTM, ANQGSEA. This CDR3 has 12 residues. Trimming left V 7 bases short and J 3 bases short, with 13 bases between. The DNA of the CDR3 is TGCAGCGCTCGGGGGGCGGACTACGAGCAGTACTTC. This translates into CSARGADYEQYF.

The rearrangement links TRBV29-1 to TRBJ2-5; TRBD1 agrees at 8 bases. The CDR3 extends over 11 amino acids. Looked up from germline, CDR1 is SQVTM and CDR2 is ANQGSEA. With 4 bases clipped from V and 9 bases from J, the junction kept 4 bases outside the gene matches. In DNA, the CDR3 is TGCAGCGTTGTACAGGGGGAGGCCCAGTACTTC. This codes for CSVVQGEAQYF.

This clone has only a few counts. The V call is TRBV9, the J call TRBJ1-3; D remains unclear. The V end lost 0 bases, the J end lost 2 bases, and 9 bases lay between the germline ends. Germline V gives CDR1 SGDLS, CDR2 YYNGEE. This CDR3 contains 15 residues. The CDR3 nucleotides are TGTGCCAGCAGCGTAGACGCGTTCCCTGGAAACACCATATATTTT. It yields the protein CASSVDAFPGNTIYF.

The chain joins TRBV7-2 to TRBJ1-2; 8 nucleotides line up with TRBD1. Trimming took 6 bases from V and 3 from J; bases not matched to a gene: 6. The CDR3 runs to 14 residues. CDR1 SGHTA and CDR2 FQGNSA come from the germline V gene. CDR3 protein: CASRVQGGDYGYTF. In nucleotides, the CDR3 is TGTGCCAGCAGAGTACAGGGGGGTGACTATGGCTACACCTTC.

The chain employs TRBV6-1 and TRBJ1-4; a possible D gene is TRBD1 (5 bases). The CDR3 sequence is 14 residues long. V shed 0 bases and J shed 7 bases, with 9 bases lying between them. Per germline, CDR1 MNHNS and CDR2 SASEGT. The CDR3 protein is CASSEAGGGEKLFF. CDR3 coding DNA: TGTGCCAGCAGTGAAGCCGGGGGAGGTGAAAAACTGTTTTTT.

In the case of this clone: Compared with germline, one end of the junction differs, possibly owing to a read error. This sequence joins TRBV7-9 and TRBJ2-3; 11 bases map to TRBD1. There are 15 residues in the CDR3. Germline V lookup: CDR1 SEHNR, CDR2 FQNEAQ (reference sequence). In DNA, the CDR3 is TGTTCCAGCAGCCTTCGGACAGGGGGCCTAGATACGCAGTATTTT. Translating gives CSSSLRTGGLDTQYF.

The genes are TRBV13 and TRBJ1-4; D ambiguous. The V end was cut by 3 bases, the J end by 6 bases, with 17 bases between. This CDR3 is 16 amino acids long. Germline-derived CDR1 and CDR2 are PRHDT and FYEKMQ (reference sequence). The CDR3 reads CASSFLARAGYEKLFF. CDR3 DNA: TGTGCCAGCAGCTTCCTAGCGAGGGCAGGTTATGAAAAACTGTTTTTT.

This clone was found once. The gene calls are TRBV7-9 and TRBJ1-3; no firm D call. Germline V gene lookup returns CDR1 SEHNR and CDR2 FQNEAQ (reference sequence). Trimming left V 5 bases short and J 0 bases short, with 17 bases between. The CDR3 contains 17 residues. Here the CDR3 reads CASSEAGRPSSGNTIYF. The CDR3 bases are TGTGCCAGCAGCGAGGCGGGCAGGCCCAGCTCTGGAAACACCATATATTTT. The variable domain in full, completed from reference TRBV7-9 and TRBJ1-3, reads DTGVSQNPRHKITKRGQNVTFRCDPISEHNRLYWYRQTLGQGPEFLTYFQNEAQLEKSRLLSDRFSAERPKGSFSTLEIQRTEQGDSAMYLCASSEAGRPSSGNTIYFGEGSWLTVV.

CDR3 protein: CASSPRQESYNEQFF. For the CDR3, the DNA is TGTGCCAGCTCACCACGACAGGAATCCTACAATGAGCAGTTCTTC. The J gene is TRBJ2-1, the V gene TRBV18; perhaps TRBD1 as D (6 bases). Per the germline V gene, CDR1 is KGHSH and CDR2 is LQKENI. The CDR3 loop spans 15 amino acids. The V and J ends lost 1 base and 1 base respectively, with 8 bases between them. Using reference TRBV18 and TRBJ2-1 for the parts outside the CDR3, the full variable domain is NAGVMQNPRHLVRRRGQEARLRCSPMKGHSHVYWYRQLPEEGLKFMVYLQKENIIDESGMPKERFSAEFPKEGPSILRIQQVVRGDSAAYFCASSPRQESYNEQFFGPGTRLTVL.

This clone was seen only a few times. V gene TRBV5-1 combines with J gene TRBJ1-1; TRBD1 matches 7 bases. V lost 3 bases and J lost 2; bases outside the gene matches: 4. The CDR3 spans 14 residues. Germline loops: CDR1 SGHRS, CDR2 YFSETQ. The chain's CDR3 is CASSSGQANTEAFF. The CDR3 region has the DNA TGCGCCAGCAGCTCTGGACAGGCCAACACTGAAGCTTTCTTT.

This clone appeared a few times. Other DNA sequences in this sample translate to the same CDR3. This chain links TRBV5-1 with TRBJ1-1; tentative D call: TRBD1 (5 bases). V was shortened by 0 bases and J by 3 bases, with 12 bases between the two germline ends. Germline loops: CDR1 SGHRS, CDR2 YFSETQ. This CDR3 spans 15 amino acids. Written as DNA, the CDR3 is TGCGCCAGCAGCTTGGCCAGGGTAGGGGACACTGAAGCTTTCTTT. It specifies CASSLARVGDTEAFF.

The J gene is TRBJ1-1, the V gene TRBV7-2; 9 positions agree with TRBD1. The CDR3 is made up of 15 amino acids. The ends lost 8 bases at V and 2 bases at J; junction bases unmatched: 9. Germline lookup yields CDR1 SGHTA and CDR2 FQGNSA. The CDR3 coding sequence is TGTGCCAGCCGATACGACAGGGGGGTCAACACTGAAGCTTTCTTT. This encodes CASRYDRGVNTEAFF.

The chain is built from TRBV6-4 and TRBJ2-1; 8 bases fit TRBD1. CDR3 length: 15 residues. With V trimmed by 5 bases and J by 4 bases, 7 bases remained unmatched. CDR1 is MRHNA and CDR2 is SNTAGT in the germline V gene. The CDR3 DNA reads as TGTGCCAGCAGTCCCAGGGGGCTCGGATACAATGAGCAGTTCTTC. Protein: CASSPRGLGYNEQFF.

CDR3 DNA sequence: TGTGCCAGTAGTATTACGGTGTACAGGGGGCGATTACCGAACACTGAAGCTTTCTTT. Protein: CASSITVYRGRLPNTEAFF. The chain is built from TRBV19 and TRBJ1-1; 9 nucleotides line up with TRBD1. V shed 3 bases and J 1 base; nucleotides not matched to a gene: 15. The germline V gene encodes CDR1 LNHDA and CDR2 SQIVND (reference sequence). This CDR3 comprises 19 residues.

This chain links TRBV7-7 with TRBJ1-5; no definite D call. Trimming took 5 bases from V and 4 from J, leaving 9 bases between them. This CDR3 is 13 amino acids long. Germline V gives CDR1 SSHAT, CDR2 FNYEAQ (reference sequence). CDR3 in DNA: TGTGCCAGCAGCCCTCAGTGGAATCAGCCCCAGCATTTT. Protein: CASSPQWNQPQHF.

The chain recombines TRBV5-1 with TRBJ2-7; 9 positions match TRBD2. With 5 bases clipped from V and 0 bases from J, the junction kept 6 bases outside the gene matches. The CDR3 totals 15 residues. The germline gives CDR1 SGHRS, CDR2 YFSETQ. CDR3 region: CASSILAGPSYEQYF. CDR3 sequence (DNA): TGCGCCAGCAGTATACTAGCGGGCCCCTCCTACGAGCAGTACTTC.